This T cell receptor beta chain emerged from a study of blood T cell repertoires in COVID-19. Per the original data handling: Cell counts per sample came from amplifying reference gene primers. The protocol was immunoSEQ multiplex PCR, while the TCRdb copy is restricted to in-frame clones and leaves out a portion. V, J and clone size are those of that table, while D and trimming were read from the DNA. The repertoire holds under 200,000 clones, with around nine tenths as singletons. CDR1 and CDR2 from the germline V gene are MNHEY and SVGAGI. Trimming took 3 bases from V and 9 from J, leaving 15 bases between them. The CDR3 extends over 14 amino acids.

V is TRBV6-5 and J is TRBJ1-5; D may be TRBD1 (6 bases). Sequencing was carried out using peripheral blood. This TCR was recovered from a man aged 18 to 30 with active or convalescent COVID-19. This chain's CDR3 is CASSYSGGGGPQHF. DNA of the CDR3: TGTGCCAGCAGTTATTCGGGGGGCGGGGGGCCCCAGCATTTT.